The 21 T cell receptor beta chains below were found in one sample sequenced in a study of Graves' ophthalmopathy and Graves' hyperthyroidism. Scientists amplified the TCR beta CDR3 regions from RNA transcripts. The first-round RT-PCR employed HTBI primers together with the Qiagen OneStep RT-PCR kit. A multiplex PCR was then performed as the second round. In TCRdb, the multiplex PCR reads were re-called with MiXCR into one record per CDR3 protein. The sample lists over a million distinct CDR3 sequences, less than 45% occurring once. Sequenced material: peripheral blood or thyroid tissue (not recorded which). All receptors derive from an adult man with Graves' hyperthyroidism.

This clonotype was picked up many times. V is TRBV7-9 and J is TRBJ2-5; 10 bases line up with TRBD2. Germline V gene sequence: CDR1 SEHNR, CDR2 FQNEAQ (reference sequence). With 2 bases clipped from V and 5 bases from J, the junction kept 11 bases outside the gene matches. CDR3 length equals 17 residues. The CDR3 region is CASSLHLAGVLHETQYF. The CDR3 DNA reads TGTGCCAGCAGCTTACACCTAGCGGGAGTTTTACACGAGACCCAGTACTTC. Full variable domain (remainder filled in from reference TRBV7-9 and TRBJ2-5): DTGVSQNPRHKITKRGQNVTFRCDPISEHNRLYWYRQTLGQGPEFLTYFQNEAQLEKSRLLSDRFSAERPKGSFSTLEIQRTEQGDSAMYLCASSLHLAGVLHETQYFGPGTRLLVL.

This chain connects TRBV9 to TRBJ2-7, with D perhaps matching TRBD1 (5 bases). The CDR3 is 15 amino acids. Germline values: CDR1 SGDLS, CDR2 YYNGEE. Trimming stripped 0 bases from V and 4 bases from J, with 14 bases between. The CDR3 coding sequence is TGTGCCAGCAGCGTAGGGATAGGGGCCCGTTACGAGCAGTACTTC. Residues: CASSVGIGARYEQYF.

This sequence joins TRBV19 and TRBJ1-5, with TRBD1 matching over 8 bases. Germline V lookup: CDR1 LNHDA, CDR2 SQIVND (reference sequence). Germline trimming cut 6 bases from V and 1 base from J; bases unmatched to any gene: 11. The CDR3 totals 17 residues. The CDR3 nucleotides read TGTGCCAGTAGCACCCCCTCAGGGGGCCCGAGCAATCAGCCCCAGCATTTT. It specifies CASSTPSGGPSNQPQHF. Supplemented by reference TRBV19 and TRBJ1-5, the full variable domain reads DGGITQSPKYLFRKEGQNVTLSCEQNLNHDAMYWYRQDPGQGLRLIYYSQIVNDFQKGDIAEGYSVSREKKESFPLTVTSAQKNPTAFYLCASSTPSGGPSNQPQHFGDGTRLSIL.

V is TRBV2 and J is TRBJ1-5; weak D call: TRBD1 (6 bases). The germline V gene encodes CDR1 SNHLY and CDR2 FYNNEI. Trimming shortened V by 0 bases and J by 0 bases, and 12 bases separated the two germline ends. The CDR3 runs 17 residues. This CDR3 reads CASSEAQGSYSNQPQHF. CDR3 sequence (DNA): TGTGCCAGCAGTGAAGCGCAGGGGTCTTATAGCAATCAGCCCCAGCATTTT.

The chain employs TRBV29-1 and TRBJ1-2; D is unresolved. Trimming cost V 4 bases and J 4 bases, with 19 bases left between them. From germline, CDR1 is SQVTM and CDR2 ANQGSEA. This CDR3 has 15 amino acids. In nucleotides, the CDR3 is TGCAGCGTTGCCGGGATGGGGATGGGTATCTATGGCTACACCTTC. Translating gives CSVAGMGMGIYGYTF.

V usage is TRBV25-1 and J usage is TRBJ2-7; weak D call: TRBD2 (5 bases). Trimming left V 3 bases short and J 7 bases short, with 13 bases between. CDR1 is MGHDK, CDR2 SYGVNS, per germline. The CDR3 has 13 amino acids. This CDR3 is CASSDGSGKEQYF. CDR3 DNA sequence: TGTGCCAGCAGTGATGGGTCGGGGAAAGAGCAGTACTTC.

The rearrangement uses TRBV6-5 and TRBJ1-2; possible D gene TRBD1, 6 bases. The germline V and J ends were trimmed by 2 bases and 4 bases, with 14 bases remaining between them. Germline loops: CDR1 MNHEY, CDR2 SVGAGI. CDR3 size: 15 residues. The DNA of the CDR3 is TGTGCCAGCAGTTACAGCCGGGACATCAGCTATGGCTACACCTTC. Translation: CASSYSRDISYGYTF.

This rearrangement joins TRBV10-2 to TRBJ1-1; tentatively, D is TRBD1 (5 bases). Per the germline V gene, CDR1 is WSHSY and CDR2 is SAAADI. Trimming shortened V by 2 bases and J by 3 bases, and 7 bases separated the two germline ends. The CDR3 sequence is 13 residues long. The CDR3 DNA reads TGCGCCAGCAGTGAGGACAGCCACACTGAAGCTTTCTTT. Translation gives CASSEDSHTEAFF.

In this sample, this clonotype turned up many times. The chain combines TRBV19 with TRBJ1-5; 11 bases are shared with TRBD1. V lost 7 bases and J lost 6; bases outside the gene matches: 5. Germline-derived CDR1 and CDR2 are LNHDA and SQIVND (reference sequence). The CDR3 has 14 residues. CDR3: CASTGQGVFQPQHF. CDR3 nucleotides: TGTGCCAGTACGGGACAGGGGGTTTTTCAGCCCCAGCATTTT.

In regard to this clonotype: One junction end does not reproduce the germline sequence, and a read error may be involved. The chain has TRBV10-2 and TRBJ2-7, with 12 bases that match TRBD2. Looked up from germline, CDR1 is WSHSY and CDR2 is SAAADI. This CDR3 region has 14 residues. DNA for the CDR3: TGTGCCAGCAGTTCCCCCGGACTAGCGGGAGAGCAGTACTTC. This encodes CASSSPGLAGEQYF.

Ten or more counts support this clonotype. The J gene is TRBJ2-7, the V gene TRBV13; D remains unclear. V gave up 5 bases and J gave up 2 bases, with 13 bases separating them. This CDR3 is built from 14 residues. CDR1 and CDR2 from the germline V gene are PRHDT and FYEKMQ (reference sequence). CDR3 residues: CASSPEAQAYEQYF. The CDR3 nucleotides read TGTGCCAGCAGCCCCGAGGCGCAAGCCTACGAGCAGTACTTC.

This clonotype was detected only a few times. This chain joins TRBV5-1 and TRBJ1-4; no reliable D call. The germline gives CDR1 SGHRS, CDR2 YFSETQ. CDR3 size: 16 residues. V was trimmed by 4 bases and J by 5 bases, leaving 18 bases between them. Here the CDR3 DNA reads TGCGCCAGCAGCCAAGGCCCCGGGGAGGCCAATGAAAAACTGTTTTTT. Translation: CASSQGPGEANEKLFF. The full variable domain, rest sourced from reference TRBV5-1 and TRBJ1-4, is KAGVTQTPRYLIKTRGQQVTLSCSPISGHRSVSWYQQTPGQGLQFLFEYFSETQRNKGNFPGRFSGRQFSNSRSEMNVSTLELGDSALYLCASSQGPGEANEKLFFGSGTQLSVL.

This clonotype was seen ten or more times. The chain carries TRBV4-3 and TRBJ1-3; 7 positions agree with TRBD1. The germline V gene encodes CDR1 LGHNA and CDR2 YSLEER. CDR3 length: 15 residues. After removal of 1 base from V and 4 bases from J, the junction contained 4 bases not matched to a gene. The CDR3 bases are TGCGCCAGCAGCCAAGCCGAGGACAGGGGAAACACCATATATTTT. Protein product: CASSQAEDRGNTIYF.

This clonotype was counted ten times or more. The chain joins TRBV9 to TRBJ1-2, with a weak D call TRBD1 (5 bases). CDR1 SGDLS and CDR2 YYNGEE come from the germline V gene. Trimming cost V 3 bases and J 2 bases, with 20 bases left between them. The CDR3 spans 17 residues. CDR3 nucleotides: TGTGCCAGCAGCGCCCGGGGGGACGTGTCACTAAACTATGGCTACACCTTC. Its protein product is CASSARGDVSLNYGYTF.

The V and J genes are TRBV12-3 or TRBV12-4 and TRBJ1-1; a possible D gene is TRBD1 (6 bases). Trimming took 3 bases from V and 0 from J, leaving 11 bases between them. This CDR3 is 15 amino acids long. The CDR3 DNA sequence: TGTGCCAGCAGTTTCATACGACAGGTGAACACTGAAGCTTTCTTT. Its translation is CASSFIRQVNTEAFF.

This clonotype came up once. This may come from a read error, since a much larger clone is one base off. This chain uses TRBV5-1 with TRBJ1-1; D is undetermined. Trimming took 0 bases from V and 7 from J, leaving 16 bases between them. This CDR3 is 15 amino acids long. Per the germline V gene, CDR1 is SGHRS and CDR2 is YFSETQ. The CDR3 is CASSLVDREVDEAFF. The DNA for the CDR3 is TGCGCCAGCAGCTTGGTCGATAGGGAAGTGGATGAAGCTTTCTTT.

This clonotype came up a few times. The chain combines TRBV25-1 with TRBJ1-5; no clear D. Trimming removed 1 base from V and 6 bases from J, with 10 bases in between. CDR3 length: 14 amino acids. The germline V gene encodes CDR1 MGHDK and CDR2 SYGVNS. The CDR3 reads CASSEFGLGQPQHF. The CDR3 DNA follows: TGTGCCAGCAGTGAATTCGGTTTAGGTCAGCCCCAGCATTTT. The full variable domain, completed using reference TRBV25-1 and TRBJ1-5, is EADIYQTPRYLVIGTGKKITLECSQTMGHDKMYWYQQDPGMELHLIHYSYGVNSTEKGDLSSESTVSRIRTEHFPLTLESARPSHTSQYLCASSEFGLGQPQHFGDGTRLSIL.

A word on this clonotype: A much larger clonotype is one base distant, so this may be a read error. The rearrangement uses TRBV20-1 and TRBJ2-7; D might be TRBD1 or TRBD2, each matching 5 bases. Germline CDR1 DFQATT, CDR2 SNEGSKA (reference sequence). Trimming stripped 8 bases from V and 2 bases from J, with 13 bases between. There are 12 residues in the CDR3. In nucleotides, the CDR3 is TGCAGTTCCGTCGGGGCCACCTACGAGCAGTACTTC. Its translation: CSSVGATYEQYF.

The chain employs TRBV7-2 and TRBJ1-6; TRBD1 matches at 10 bases. This CDR3 has 14 residues. V trimming: 4 bases; J trimming: 10 bases; junction bases outside the gene matches: 4. The germline CDR1 and CDR2 sequences are SGHTA and FQGNSA. CDR3 coding DNA: TGTGCCAGCAGCTCGACAGGGGGCCGCTCACCCCTCCACTTT. Translation gives CASSSTGGRSPLHF.

The chain employs TRBV11-2 and TRBJ2-7; a possible D gene is TRBD1 (6 bases). The ends were cut back, 1 base at V and 0 bases at J, with 16 bases in the middle. In germline, CDR1 is SGHAT, CDR2 FQNNGV. The CDR3 loop spans 17 amino acids. The CDR3 protein is CASSLAGDKGFSYEQYF. In DNA, the CDR3 is TGTGCCAGCAGCTTAGCCGGGGACAAGGGGTTCTCCTACGAGCAGTACTTC.

The chain is built from TRBV5-1 and TRBJ1-2, with D unresolved. With 0 bases removed from V and 12 bases from J, the gap between germline ends came to 18 bases. This CDR3 region has 14 residues. The germline CDR1 and CDR2 sequences are SGHRS and YFSETQ. CDR3 coding DNA: TGCGCCAGCAGCTTGGGGGAGGCCGACTCTGGAAACACCTTC. It is translated as CASSLGEADSGNTF.